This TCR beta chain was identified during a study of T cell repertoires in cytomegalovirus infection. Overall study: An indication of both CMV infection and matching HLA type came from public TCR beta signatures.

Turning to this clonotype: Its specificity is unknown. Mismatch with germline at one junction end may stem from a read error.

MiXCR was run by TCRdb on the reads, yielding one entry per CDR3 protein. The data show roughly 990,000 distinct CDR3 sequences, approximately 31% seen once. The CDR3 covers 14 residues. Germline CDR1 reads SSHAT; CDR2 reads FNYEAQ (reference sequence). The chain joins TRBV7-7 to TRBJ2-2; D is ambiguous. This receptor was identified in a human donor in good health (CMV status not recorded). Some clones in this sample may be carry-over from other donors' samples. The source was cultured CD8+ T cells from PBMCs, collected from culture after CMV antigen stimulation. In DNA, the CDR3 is TGTGCTAGCAGCTTAGCCGGCATCACCGGGGAGCTGTTTTTT. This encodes CASSLAGITGELFF. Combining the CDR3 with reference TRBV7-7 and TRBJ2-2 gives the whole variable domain GAGVSQSPRYKVTKRGQDVTLRCDPISSHATLYWYQQALGQGPEFLTYFNYEAQPDKSGLPSDRFSAERPEGSISTLTIQRTEQRDSAMYRCASSLAGITGELFFGEGSRLTVL.